This T cell receptor (beta chain) was captured by sequencing in a study of T cell responses to AZD1222 COVID-19 vaccine. Study in general: Whether given at about 4 or about 12 weeks, second doses were pooled.

Using immunoSEQ multiplex PCR, the repertoire was profiled, and TCRdb retains in-frame clones only, with some absent. The sample contains around 100,000 clones, 86% of which appear only once. General study results and limits: At baseline, seropositivity was found in only a handful of AZD1222 recipients. There were mostly white British donors and more females than males, and clonal diversity was possibly underestimated. Per reports, nearly half of all spike-specific TCRs target regions that are unmutated in variants.

Germline-derived CDR1 and CDR2 are LGHDT and YNNKEL (reference sequence). This CDR3 has 15 amino acids. The J segment lost 2 bases and the V segment lost 7 bases, leaving 4 bases of the junction unmatched. About this clone: Its antigen is as yet unknown.

The chain has TRBV3-1 (or the pseudogene TRBV3-2) and TRBJ2-2; 10 bases align to TRBD2. The sequences come from peripheral blood, collected on day 0 of AZD1222 vaccination. This TCR was sampled from an adult in good health. Written as DNA, the CDR3 is TGTGCCAGCACACTAGCGGGGATAAACACCGGGGAGCTGTTTTTT. Its protein product is CASTLAGINTGELFF.